Here is one TCR beta chain with its context. The data stem from a study of T-cell memory formation after mild COVID-19. TCRdb re-analysed the 5' RACE reads in MiXCR, keeping a single row per CDR3 protein. The sample holds about 540,000 distinct CDR3 sequences, roughly 22% seen once. V lost 5 bases, J lost 3 bases, and 14 bases stayed unmatched. The CDR3 is 17 amino acids. Germline CDR1 and CDR2: SGHVS and FNYEAQ. This clonotype was obtained from an adult woman who had mild COVID-19 (a few samples of this study predate the infection). Cell type and time point are not known. Source material: PBMCs or a T cell subset sorted from them (not recorded which). The V and J genes are TRBV7-6 and TRBJ2-3, with TRBD1 identical over 7 bases. The CDR3 loop is CASSGQGGISRTDTQYF. Written as DNA, the CDR3 is TGTGCCAGCAGCGGCCAAGGGGGCATCTCTCGAACAGATACGCAGTATTTT.